Presented here are 26 T cell receptor beta chains from one specimen sequenced in a study of blood T cells in healthy people across ages. Through a sample-barcoded 5' primer and a J-beta primer mix, a second PCR was run for roughly 7 to 11 cycles. TCRdb used MiXCR to reprocess the 5' RACE reads, holding one entry per CDR3 protein. Of about 1.5 million distinct CDR3 sequences listed, 35% to 45% are singletons. Source material: blood. These receptors were collected from a woman aged 18-35 years in good health.

The genes are TRBV7-9 and TRBJ1-2; no definite D call. Per germline, CDR1 SEHNR and CDR2 FQNEAQ (reference sequence). The CDR3 has 13 residues. Trimming took 3 bases from V and 8 from J, leaving 13 bases between them. CDR3 coding DNA: TGTGCCAGCAGCTTTCGGGAAGAGAAGGGCTACACCTTC. Its protein product is CASSFREEKGYTF.

The chain carries TRBV12-3 or TRBV12-4 and TRBJ2-5; D gene uncertain. The CDR3 loop spans 15 amino acids. V gave up 5 bases and J gave up 7 bases, with 20 bases separating them. The CDR3 sequence is CASSPLTDRFRTQYF. The CDR3 nucleotides read TGTGCCAGCAGTCCCCTCACGGACCGGTTTCGGACCCAGTACTTC.

The chain employs TRBV20-1 and TRBJ2-1, with 8 bases fitting TRBD2. CDR1 is DFQATT and CDR2 is SNEGSKA in the germline V gene (reference sequence). This CDR3 has 14 amino acids. V was clipped by 5 bases and J by 9 bases; unmatched bases: 12. CDR3 loop: CSAPHQAGVSEQFF. In DNA form, the CDR3 reads TGCAGTGCTCCCCACCAAGCGGGAGTAAGTGAGCAGTTCTTC.

This clonotype was seen repeatedly, ten times or more. CDR3 nucleotide sequence: TGTGCCAGCGGCACGGACAGAAATTACTATGGCTACACCTTC. Its translation: CASGTDRNYYGYTF. The V call is TRBV12-3 or TRBV12-4, the J call TRBJ1-2; D possibly corresponds to TRBD1 (6 bases). Trimming pared 8 bases from V and 3 bases from J, leaving 16 bases between. This CDR3 is 14 amino acids long.

This chain connects TRBV29-1 to TRBJ2-7; 9 bases are a match to TRBD2. The germline CDR1 and CDR2 sequences are SQVTM and ANQGSEA. J lost 6 bases, V lost 7 bases, and 7 bases had no gene match. The CDR3 extends over 12 amino acids. CDR3 sequence: CSALGGRGEQYF. The DNA for the CDR3 is TGCAGCGCCTTAGGCGGGAGGGGCGAGCAGTACTTC.

V and J are TRBV12-3 or TRBV12-4 and TRBJ1-2; the match to TRBD1 covers 11 bases. V lost 5 bases to trimming and J lost 8 bases; unmatched junction nucleotides: 7. The CDR3 has 14 amino acids. The CDR3 DNA is TGTGCCAGCAGTCTAGGACAGGGGGCAAAAGGCTACACCTTC. Residues: CASSLGQGAKGYTF.

The genes are TRBV6-2 or TRBV6-3 and TRBJ2-7; TRBD2 might be the D (6 bases). Germline V CDR1 and CDR2: MNHEY, SVGEGT. This CDR3 comprises 13 residues. The V end was cut by 5 bases, the J end by 3 bases, with 11 bases between. CDR3 region: CASSGEGLYEQYF. The CDR3 DNA follows: TGTGCCAGCAGTGGCGAGGGACTCTACGAGCAGTACTTC.

The V and J genes are TRBV5-1 and TRBJ1-3, with D perhaps matching TRBD1 (6 bases). Germline V gene sequence: CDR1 SGHRS, CDR2 YFSETQ. Deletions cut 0 bases from V and 2 bases from J, with 15 bases between. The CDR3 has 17 residues. In DNA form, the CDR3 reads TGCGCCAGCAGCTTGGCCGGGACACTTAAAGCTGGAAACACCATATATTTT. Translated: CASSLAGTLKAGNTIYF.

This sequence joins TRBV24-1 and TRBJ2-3; 7 bases match TRBD2. With V trimmed by 3 bases and J by 2 bases, 4 bases remained unmatched. This CDR3 is 15 amino acids long. Germline CDR1 and CDR2: KGHDR and SFDVKD. CDR3 protein: CATSDVAGVTDTQYF. The CDR3 DNA sequence: TGTGCCACCAGTGATGTGGCGGGGGTCACAGATACGCAGTATTTT.

CDR3 loop: CASSPGQDQPQHF. Written as DNA, the CDR3 is TGTGCCAGCAGTCCTGGACAGGATCAGCCCCAGCATTTT. The rearrangement joins TRBV2 to TRBJ1-5; the match to TRBD1 covers 7 bases. The CDR3 has 13 amino acids. V lost 5 bases and J lost 5; bases outside the gene matches: 3. Germline loops: CDR1 SNHLY, CDR2 FYNNEI. Full variable domain (rest looked up from reference TRBV2 and TRBJ1-5): EPEVTQTPSHQVTQMGQEVILRCVPISNHLYFYWYRQILGQKVEFLVSFYNNEISEKSEIFDDQFSVERPDGSNFTLKIRSTKLEDSAMYFCASSPGQDQPQHFGDGTRLSIL.

The gene calls are TRBV20-1 and TRBJ1-5; D remains unclear. V dropped 3 bases and J dropped 4 bases, with 10 bases sitting between them. Germline CDR1 and CDR2: DFQATT and SNEGSKA (reference sequence). This CDR3 has 13 residues. The CDR3 is CSARVAGNQPQHF. CDR3 sequence (DNA): TGCAGTGCTAGGGTTGCTGGGAATCAGCCCCAGCATTTT.

V and J are TRBV20-1 and TRBJ2-5; 7 bases are shared with TRBD1. The V and J ends lost 0 bases and 5 bases, in that order; junction bases with no gene match: 6. The CDR3 extends over 14 amino acids. The germline V gene encodes CDR1 DFQATT and CDR2 SNEGSKA (reference sequence). In DNA, the CDR3 is TGCAGTGCTAGAGAACAGGGGAACTGGGAGACCCAGTACTTC. Its translation is CSAREQGNWETQYF.

Notes on this clonotype: Compared with germline, one end of the junction differs, possibly owing to a read error. The rearrangement uses TRBV18 and TRBJ2-7, with 8 bases aligning to TRBD1. The CDR3 consists of 14 residues. Looked up from germline, CDR1 is KGHSH and CDR2 is LQKENI. DNA of the CDR3: TGTACCAGCTCAGTCGGACAGGGTTCCTACGAGCAGTACTTC. This codes for CTSSVGQGSYEQYF. Complete variable domain (other parts from reference TRBV18 and TRBJ2-7): NAGVMQNPRHLVRRRGQEARLRCSPMKGHSHVYWYRQLPEEGLKFMVYLQKENIIDESGMPKERFSAEFPKEGPSILRIQQVVRGDSAAYFCTSSVGQGSYEQYFGPGTRLTVT.

The V call is TRBV5-1, the J call TRBJ2-3; D not certain. This CDR3 is built from 16 residues. CDR1 SGHRS and CDR2 YFSETQ come from the germline V gene. V was cut by 3 bases and J by 0 bases, with 14 bases left in between. The CDR3 protein is CASSWTMNPSTDTQYF. The CDR3 nucleotides read TGCGCCAGCAGCTGGACGATGAATCCGAGCACAGATACGCAGTATTTT.

This clonotype was picked up a small number of times. V and J are TRBV12-3 or TRBV12-4 and TRBJ1-2; D call uncertain. The CDR3 is made up of 14 amino acids. The ends were cut back, 0 bases at V and 6 bases at J, with 11 bases in the middle. The CDR3 here is CASSLAPHSDGYTF. CDR3 DNA: TGTGCCAGCAGTTTAGCCCCCCACTCAGATGGCTACACCTTC.

The gene calls are TRBV20-1 and TRBJ2-5, with 9 bases that match TRBD1. The J call is doubtful: the DNA matches TRBJ2-4 better. The CDR3 contains 16 residues. Germline values: CDR1 DFQATT, CDR2 SNEGSKA (reference sequence). CDR3 in DNA: TGCAGTGCTAGAGATTTAACAGGGGGCGCGGGAAACATTCAGTACTTC. Its protein product is CSARDLTGGAGNIQYF.

To note about this clonotype: This may be a read error, as it is one base from a much larger clone. V gene TRBV25-1 combines with J gene TRBJ1-2, with D unresolved. Deletions cut 3 bases from V and 2 bases from J, with 4 bases between. The CDR3 is 12 residues long. CDR1 MGHDK and CDR2 SYGVNS come from the germline V gene. CDR3: CASSEMNYGYTF. The DNA for the CDR3 is TGTGCCAGCAGTGAGATGAACTATGGCTACACCTTC.

This chain connects TRBV4-3 to TRBJ2-3, with TRBD2 identical over 14 bases. Germline V lookup: CDR1 LGHNA, CDR2 YSLEER. J lost 7 bases, V lost 2 bases, and 11 bases had no gene match. The CDR3 sequence is 18 residues long. CDR3 loop: CASSQRPATSGRGNTQYF. CDR3 DNA: TGCGCCAGCAGCCAACGTCCGGCGACTAGCGGGAGGGGCAATACGCAGTATTTT.

V is TRBV29-1 and J is TRBJ2-5, with TRBD1 as a possible D gene (6 bases). Trimming shortened V by 8 bases and J by 4 bases, and 14 bases separated the two germline ends. CDR1 and CDR2 (germline): SQVTM, ANQGSEA. This CDR3 is 12 amino acids long. The CDR3 region is CSTKTGAETQYF. CDR3 DNA sequence: TGCAGCACAAAGACAGGAGCAGAGACCCAGTACTTC.

The chain carries TRBV20-1 and TRBJ1-2; the D is unclear. Trimming took off 2 bases at V and 4 bases at J, with 11 bases between the two ends. CDR1 is DFQATT, CDR2 SNEGSKA, per germline (reference sequence). This CDR3 has 13 residues. Here the CDR3 DNA reads TGCAGTGCTAGACGCGAGGATAGCTATGGCTACACCTTC. Translating gives CSARREDSYGYTF.

As regards this clonotype: At one end, the junction sequence differs from germline, possibly due to a read error. The chain employs TRBV9 and TRBJ2-1; 10 bases line up with TRBD2. The CDR3 is 15 amino acids. The germline V gene encodes CDR1 SGDLS and CDR2 YYNGEE. CDR3 DNA: TGTGCCAGCAGCGCCAGGACTAGCGGCTACAGTGAGCAGTTCTTC. It specifies CASSARTSGYSEQFF.

This clonotype was counted only a few times. The rearrangement uses TRBV6-5 and TRBJ1-1; TRBD1 might be the D (5 bases). The CDR3 is 16 residues long. Germline assignment: CDR1 MNHEY and CDR2 SVGAGI. Between the trimmed V and J ends, which lost 0 bases and 1 base, there was a span of 12 bases. The CDR3 nucleotides are TGTGCCAGCAGTTACTCCTTCGGGGGAAAGAACACTGAAGCTTTCTTT. It is translated as CASSYSFGGKNTEAFF.

Details on this clonotype: This could be a read error, since a much larger clone is one nucleotide away. The CDR3 bases are TGTACCAGCAGTGTCGGGACAGGGGGCCAGGAAGCTTTCTTT. Protein sequence: CTSSVGTGGQEAFF. This chain links TRBV25-1 with TRBJ1-1; 12 nucleotides line up with TRBD1. Germline CDR1 reads MGHDK; CDR2 reads SYGVNS. CDR3 length: 14 amino acids.

This clonotype has more than one count but fewer than ten. The chain carries TRBV7-9 and TRBJ2-1, with TRBD1 as a possible D gene (6 bases). The germline gives CDR1 SEHNR, CDR2 FQNEAQ (reference sequence). The CDR3 extends over 15 amino acids. V was trimmed by 5 bases and J by 8 bases, leaving 19 bases between them. In DNA form, the CDR3 reads TGTGCCAGCAGCGAAAGTGGGACAAGGGTCCATGAGCAGTTCTTC. Protein product: CASSESGTRVHEQFF.

This clonotype was seen more than once but under ten times. The rearrangement uses TRBV5-1 and TRBJ2-1, with D maybe TRBD1 (6 bases). Germline-derived CDR1 and CDR2 are SGHRS and YFSETQ. Trimming stripped 4 bases from V and 7 bases from J, with 15 bases between. This CDR3 contains 14 residues. This chain's CDR3 is CASSARGYGNEQFF. The CDR3 DNA reads as TGCGCCAGCAGCGCCAGGGGATATGGGAATGAGCAGTTCTTC.

This chain uses TRBV12-3 or TRBV12-4 with TRBJ1-1; D call uncertain. Trimming removed 2 bases from V and 7 bases from J, with 8 bases in between. This CDR3 comprises 12 residues. The CDR3 is CASSLNPIEAFF. CDR3 bases: TGTGCCAGCAGTTTAAACCCAATTGAAGCTTTCTTT.